This T cell receptor beta chain was captured by sequencing in a study of T-cell reconstitution after alpha-beta-depleted transplantation in children. Using unique molecular identifiers, the investigators prepared the TCRbeta library. TCRdb passed the PCR reads through MiXCR, listing each CDR3 protein once. The sample has more than 200,000 distinct CDR3 sequences; about 25% are singletons. The sequence came from a girl aged 2-9 years with Fanconi anemia, due to receive a stem cell transplant. The sequencing here drew on PBMCs, taken before TCRalphabeta/CD19-depleted stem cell transplant.

CDR3 sequence: CSARGIVGIDNEQFF. CDR3 sequence (DNA): TGCAGTGCTAGAGGGATAGTCGGTATTGACAATGAGCAGTTCTTC. The rearrangement links TRBV20-1 to TRBJ2-1; D unresolved. This CDR3 spans 15 amino acids. Germline V lookup: CDR1 DFQATT, CDR2 SNEGSKA (reference sequence). Trimming removed 1 base at V and 5 bases at J, with 15 bases between.